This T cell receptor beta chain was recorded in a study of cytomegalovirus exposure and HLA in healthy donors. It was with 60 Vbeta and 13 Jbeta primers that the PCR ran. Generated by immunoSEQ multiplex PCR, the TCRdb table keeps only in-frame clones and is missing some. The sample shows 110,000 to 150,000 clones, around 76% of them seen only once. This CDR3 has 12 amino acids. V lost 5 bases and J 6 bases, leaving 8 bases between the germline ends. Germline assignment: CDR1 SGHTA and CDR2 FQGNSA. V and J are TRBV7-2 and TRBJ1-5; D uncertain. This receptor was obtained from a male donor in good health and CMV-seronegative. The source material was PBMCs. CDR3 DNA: TGTGCCAGCAGCCCCTCGGGTCAGCCCCAGCATTTT. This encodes CASSPSGQPQHF.